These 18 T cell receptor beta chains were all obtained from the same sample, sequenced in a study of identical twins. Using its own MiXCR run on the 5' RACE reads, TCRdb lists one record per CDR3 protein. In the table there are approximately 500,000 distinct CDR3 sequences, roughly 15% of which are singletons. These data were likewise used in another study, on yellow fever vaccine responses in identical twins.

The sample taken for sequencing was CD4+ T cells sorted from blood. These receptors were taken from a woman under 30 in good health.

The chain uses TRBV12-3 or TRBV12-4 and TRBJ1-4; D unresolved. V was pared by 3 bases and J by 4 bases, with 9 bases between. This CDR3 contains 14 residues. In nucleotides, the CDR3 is TGTGCCAGCAGTTTGGTAGGGATTAATGAAAAACTGTTTTTT. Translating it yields CASSLVGINEKLFF.

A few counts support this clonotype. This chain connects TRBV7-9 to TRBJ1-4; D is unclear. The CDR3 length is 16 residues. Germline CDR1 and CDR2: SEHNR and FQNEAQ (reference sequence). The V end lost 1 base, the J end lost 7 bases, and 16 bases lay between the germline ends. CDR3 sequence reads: CASSLEYGSASEKLFF. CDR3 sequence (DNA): TGTGCCAGCAGCTTAGAGTACGGATCGGCTAGTGAAAAACTGTTTTTT.

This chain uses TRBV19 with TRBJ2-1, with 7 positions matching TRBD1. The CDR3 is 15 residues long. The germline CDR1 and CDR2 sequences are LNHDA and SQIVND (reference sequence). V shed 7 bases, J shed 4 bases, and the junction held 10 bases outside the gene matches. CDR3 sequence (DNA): TGTGCCAGTACCCCAGACAGGGCAAAATACAATGAGCAGTTCTTC. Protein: CASTPDRAKYNEQFF. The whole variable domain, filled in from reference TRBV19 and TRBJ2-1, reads DGGITQSPKYLFRKEGQNVTLSCEQNLNHDAMYWYRQDPGQGLRLIYYSQIVNDFQKGDIAEGYSVSREKKESFPLTVTSAQKNPTAFYLCASTPDRAKYNEQFFGPGTRLTVL.

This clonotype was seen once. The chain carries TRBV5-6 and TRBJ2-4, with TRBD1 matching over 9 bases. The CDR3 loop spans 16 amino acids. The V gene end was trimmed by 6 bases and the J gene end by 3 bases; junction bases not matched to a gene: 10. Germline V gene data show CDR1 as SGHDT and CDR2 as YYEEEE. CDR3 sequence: CASNLQGAGVKNIQYF. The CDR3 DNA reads TGTGCCAGCAATCTACAGGGGGCTGGCGTCAAAAACATTCAGTACTTC.

The CDR3 sequence is CASSQDPSRETQYF. CDR3 nucleotides: TGTGCCAGCAGCCAAGATCCATCTAGAGAGACCCAGTACTTC. V and J are TRBV14 and TRBJ2-5; no reliable D call. Germline V CDR1 and CDR2: SGHDN, FVKESK. Trimming removed 0 bases at V and 4 bases at J, with 9 bases between. The CDR3 sequence is 14 residues long. Supplemented by reference TRBV14 and TRBJ2-5, the full variable domain reads EAGVTQFPSHSVIEKGQTVTLRCDPISGHDNLYWYRRVMGKEIKFLLHFVKESKQDESGMPNNRFLAERTGGTYSTLKVQPAELEDSGVYFCASSQDPSRETQYFGPGTRLLVL.

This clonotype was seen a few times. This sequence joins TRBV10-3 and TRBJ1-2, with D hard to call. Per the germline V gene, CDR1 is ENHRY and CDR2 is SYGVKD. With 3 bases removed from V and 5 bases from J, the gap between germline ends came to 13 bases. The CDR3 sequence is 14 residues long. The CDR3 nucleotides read TGTGCCATCAGTGACTGGCAGGAGGAGTATGGCTACACCTTC. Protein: CAISDWQEEYGYTF.

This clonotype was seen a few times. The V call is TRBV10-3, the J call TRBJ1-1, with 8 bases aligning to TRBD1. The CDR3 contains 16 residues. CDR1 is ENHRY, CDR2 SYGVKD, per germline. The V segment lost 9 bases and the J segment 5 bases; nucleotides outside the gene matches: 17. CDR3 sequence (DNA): TGTGCCATAAGCGAGGATAGGACAGGGTTCTGGACTGAAGCTTTCTTT. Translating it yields CAISEDRTGFWTEAFF.

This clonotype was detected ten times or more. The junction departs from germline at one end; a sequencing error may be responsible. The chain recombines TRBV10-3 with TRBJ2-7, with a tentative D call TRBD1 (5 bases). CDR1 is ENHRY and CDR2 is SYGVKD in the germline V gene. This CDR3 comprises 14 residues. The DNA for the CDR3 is TGTGCCATCAGCGAGTCCACAGGTACCTACGAGCAGTACTTC. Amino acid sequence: CAISESTGTYEQYF.

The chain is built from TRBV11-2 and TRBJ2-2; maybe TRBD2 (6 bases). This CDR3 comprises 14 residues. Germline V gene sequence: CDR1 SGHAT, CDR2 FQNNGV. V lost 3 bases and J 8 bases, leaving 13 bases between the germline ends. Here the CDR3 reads CASSFLEGSGELFF. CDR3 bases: TGTGCCAGCAGCTTTCTGGAGGGGAGTGGGGAGCTGTTTTTT.

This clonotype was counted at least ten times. This CDR3 reads CASSVGGLDGGEQFF. The CDR3 nucleotides are TGTGCCAGCAGCGTAGGGGGCCTGGACGGGGGGGAGCAGTTCTTC. The rearrangement links TRBV9 to TRBJ2-1; 7 nucleotides match TRBD2. The J segment lost 10 bases and the V segment lost 0 bases, leaving 10 bases of the junction unmatched. This CDR3 region has 15 residues. CDR1 is SGDLS and CDR2 is YYNGEE in the germline V gene.

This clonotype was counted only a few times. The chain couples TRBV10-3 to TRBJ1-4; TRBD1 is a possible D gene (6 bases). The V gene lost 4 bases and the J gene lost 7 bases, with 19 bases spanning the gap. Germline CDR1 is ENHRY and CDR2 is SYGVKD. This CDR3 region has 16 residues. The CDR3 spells CAISGKLQGLGEKLFF. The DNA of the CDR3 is TGTGCCATCAGTGGAAAGCTACAGGGCCTTGGTGAAAAACTGTTTTTT.

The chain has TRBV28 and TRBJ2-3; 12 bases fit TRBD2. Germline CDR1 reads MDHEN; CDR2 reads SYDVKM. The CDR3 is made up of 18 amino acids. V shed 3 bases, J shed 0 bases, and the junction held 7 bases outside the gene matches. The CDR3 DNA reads TGTGCCAGCAGTTTCTCGGGACTAGCGGGTTATAGCACAGATACGCAGTATTTT. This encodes CASSFSGLAGYSTDTQYF.

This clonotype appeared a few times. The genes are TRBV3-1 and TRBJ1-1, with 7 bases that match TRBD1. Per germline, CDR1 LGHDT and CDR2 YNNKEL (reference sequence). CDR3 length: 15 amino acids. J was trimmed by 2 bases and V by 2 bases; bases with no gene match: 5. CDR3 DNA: TGTGCCAGCAGCCAAACGGACAGGCCTAACACTGAAGCTTTCTTT. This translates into CASSQTDRPNTEAFF.

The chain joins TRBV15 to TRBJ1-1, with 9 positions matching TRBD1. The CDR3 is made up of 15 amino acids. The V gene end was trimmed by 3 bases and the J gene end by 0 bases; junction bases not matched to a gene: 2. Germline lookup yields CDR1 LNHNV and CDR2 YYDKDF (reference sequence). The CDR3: CATSRTGGMNTEAFF. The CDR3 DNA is TGTGCCACCAGCAGGACAGGGGGAATGAACACTGAAGCTTTCTTT.

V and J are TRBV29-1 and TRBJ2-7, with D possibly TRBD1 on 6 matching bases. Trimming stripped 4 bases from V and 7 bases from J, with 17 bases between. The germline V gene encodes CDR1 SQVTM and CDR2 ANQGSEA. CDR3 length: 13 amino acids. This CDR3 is CSVAESRGAEQYV. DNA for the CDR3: TGCAGCGTTGCAGAGTCCAGGGGAGCTGAGCAGTACGTC.

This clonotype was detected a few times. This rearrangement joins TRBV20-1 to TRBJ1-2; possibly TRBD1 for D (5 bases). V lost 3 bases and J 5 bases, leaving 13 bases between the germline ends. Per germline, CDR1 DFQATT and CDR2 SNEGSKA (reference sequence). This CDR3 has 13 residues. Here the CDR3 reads CSASPQGLYGYTF. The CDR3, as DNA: TGCAGTGCTAGTCCGCAGGGATTATATGGCTACACCTTC.

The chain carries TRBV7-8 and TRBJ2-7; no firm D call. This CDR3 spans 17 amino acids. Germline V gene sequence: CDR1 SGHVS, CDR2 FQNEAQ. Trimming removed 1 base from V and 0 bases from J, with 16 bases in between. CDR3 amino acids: CASSLGPEQALSYEQYF. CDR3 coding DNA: TGTGCCAGCAGCTTAGGTCCGGAACAAGCCCTCTCCTACGAGCAGTACTTC.

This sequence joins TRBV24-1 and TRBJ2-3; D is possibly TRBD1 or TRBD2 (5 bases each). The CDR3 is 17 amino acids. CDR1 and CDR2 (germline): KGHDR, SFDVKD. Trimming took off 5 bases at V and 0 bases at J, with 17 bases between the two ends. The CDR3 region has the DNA TGTGCCACCAGTGCTCTAGGGACGGATTCTAGCACAGATACGCAGTATTTT. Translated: CATSALGTDSSTDTQYF.